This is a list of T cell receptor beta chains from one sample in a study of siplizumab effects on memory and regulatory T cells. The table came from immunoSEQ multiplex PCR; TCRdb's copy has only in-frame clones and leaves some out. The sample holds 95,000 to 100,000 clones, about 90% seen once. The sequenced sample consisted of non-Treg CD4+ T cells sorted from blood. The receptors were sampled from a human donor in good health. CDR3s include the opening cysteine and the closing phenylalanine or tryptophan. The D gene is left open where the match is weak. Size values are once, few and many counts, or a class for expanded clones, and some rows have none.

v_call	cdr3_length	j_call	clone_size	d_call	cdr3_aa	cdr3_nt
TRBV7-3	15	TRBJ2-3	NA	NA	CASSLQGIGADTQYF	TGTGCCAGCAGCTTACAGGGGATCGGAGCAGATACGCAGTATTTT
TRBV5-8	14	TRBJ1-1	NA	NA	CASRETGIATEAFF	TGTGCCAGCAGGGAAACAGGGATAGCCACTGAAGCTTTCTTT
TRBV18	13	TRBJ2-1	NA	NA	CASSEGGYNEQFF	TGTGCCAGCTCAGAAGGGGGGTACAATGAGCAGTTCTTC
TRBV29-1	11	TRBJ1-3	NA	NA	CSGMGGNTIYF	TGCAGCGGGATGGGGGGAAACACCATATATTTT
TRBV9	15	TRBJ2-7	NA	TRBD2	CASSVEVSGTFEQYF	TGTGCCAGCAGCGTAGAAGTTAGCGGGACCTTCGAGCAGTACTTC
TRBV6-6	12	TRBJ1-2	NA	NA	CASSYSTYGYTF	TGTGCCAGCAGTTACTCAACCTATGGCTACACCTTC
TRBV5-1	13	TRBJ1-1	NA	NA	CASRMRGDTEAFF	TGCGCCAGCAGAATGAGAGGGGACACAGAAGCTTTCTTT
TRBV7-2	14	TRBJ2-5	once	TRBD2	CASSTGLGVETQYF	TGTGCCAGCAGCACGGGACTAGGGGTGGAGACCCAGTACTTC
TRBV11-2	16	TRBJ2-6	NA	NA	CASSLWDLSGANVLTF	TGTGCCAGCAGCTTATGGGACCTCTCTGGGGCCAACGTCCTGACTTTC
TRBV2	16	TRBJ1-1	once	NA	CASSGGTPGTVKQAFF	TGTGCCAGCAGTGGCGGGACCCCCGGGACTGTCAAACAAGCTTTCTTT